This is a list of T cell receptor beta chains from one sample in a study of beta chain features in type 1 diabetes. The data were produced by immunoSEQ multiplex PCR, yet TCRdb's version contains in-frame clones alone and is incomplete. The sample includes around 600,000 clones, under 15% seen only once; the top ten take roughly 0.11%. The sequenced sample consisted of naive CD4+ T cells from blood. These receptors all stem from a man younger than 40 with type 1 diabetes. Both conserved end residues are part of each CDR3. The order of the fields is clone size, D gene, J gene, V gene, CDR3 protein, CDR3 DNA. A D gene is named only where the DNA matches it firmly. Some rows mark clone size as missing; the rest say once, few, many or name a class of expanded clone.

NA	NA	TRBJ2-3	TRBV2	CASRPITDTQYF	TGTGCCAGCAGGCCGATCACAGATACGCAGTATTTT
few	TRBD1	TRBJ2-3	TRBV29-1	CSVEERGRDTQYF	TGCAGCGTTGAAGAAAGGGGGCGGGATACGCAGTATTTT
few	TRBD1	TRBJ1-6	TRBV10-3	CAISESEGGDYSPLHF	TGTGCCATCAGTGAGTCTGAAGGGGGCGATTATTCACCCCTCCACTTT
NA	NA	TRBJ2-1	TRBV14	CASSPRTTYTYNEQFF	TGTGCCAGCAGCCCCCGGACTACCTATACCTACAATGAGCAGTTCTTC
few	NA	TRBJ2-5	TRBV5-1	CASSLGGVGETQYF	TGCGCCAGCAGCTTGGGCGGGGTAGGCGAGACCCAGTACTTC
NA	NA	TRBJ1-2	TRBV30	CAWSRSSNYGYTF	TGTGCCTGGAGTCGGAGCAGCAACTATGGCTACACCTTC
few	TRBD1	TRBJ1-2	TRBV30	CAWRGQGLGYTF	TGTGCCTGGAGAGGACAGGGGTTGGGCTACACCTTC
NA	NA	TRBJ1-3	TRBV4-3	CASSQDLSSGNTIYF	TGCGCCAGCAGCCAAGACCTTAGCTCTGGAAACACCATATATTTT
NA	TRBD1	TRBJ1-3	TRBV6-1	CASSQGQGSGNTIYF	TGTGCCAGCAGCCAAGGACAGGGCAGCGGAAACACCATATATTTT
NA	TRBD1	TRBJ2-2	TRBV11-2	CASSLTGGSNTGELFF	TGTGCCAGCAGCCTCACAGGGGGCTCGAACACCGGGGAGCTGTTTTTT
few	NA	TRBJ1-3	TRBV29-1	CSVDGTLGNTIYF	TGCAGCGTTGATGGGACGCTAGGAAACACCATATATTTT
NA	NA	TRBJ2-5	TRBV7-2	CASSSLPRTQETQYF	TGTGCCAGCAGCTCCTTACCTAGGACACAAGAGACCCAGTACTTC
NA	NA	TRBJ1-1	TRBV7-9	CASSLGPRNTEAFF	TGTGCCAGCAGCTTAGGACCGAGGAACACTGAAGCTTTCTTT
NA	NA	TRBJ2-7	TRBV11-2	CASSLVSRIYEQYF	TGTGCCAGCAGCTTAGTGAGCAGGATCTACGAGCAGTACTTC
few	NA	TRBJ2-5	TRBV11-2	CASSLGWGETQYF	TGTGCCAGCAGCTTAGGGTGGGGAGAGACCCAGTACTTC
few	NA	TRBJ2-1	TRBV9	CASSVSSDSLNEQFF	TGTGCCAGCAGCGTCTCTTCGGACAGTTTGAATGAGCAGTTCTTC
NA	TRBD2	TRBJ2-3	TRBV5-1	CASSLGTSGGDTQYF	TGCGCCAGCAGCTTAGGGACTAGCGGGGGAGATACGCAGTATTTT